Following are 21 T cell receptor beta chains from one sample sequenced in a study of T cells after yellow fever vaccination. From the 5' RACE reads, TCRdb called clonotypes with MiXCR, one entry per CDR3 protein. The table lists about 350,000 distinct CDR3 sequences, roughly an eighth of them singletons, with approximately 3.3% in the top ten. Sequenced material: CD4+ T cells sorted from PBMCs, taken 15 days after the yellow fever booster vaccination. Every receptor here comes from a man between 18 and 35 years old who received the YFV17D yellow fever vaccine.

This clonotype showed up many times. The rearrangement joins TRBV7-8 to TRBJ1-1; D is uncertain. The CDR3 runs to 14 residues. Trimming shortened V by 5 bases and J by 4 bases, and 14 bases separated the two germline ends. Germline CDR1 is SGHVS and CDR2 is FQNEAQ. The CDR3, as DNA: TGTGCCAGCAGCCCCATTTACCGAAGCACTGAAGCTTTCTTT. This translates into CASSPIYRSTEAFF.

The chain links TRBV2 to TRBJ1-2, with 8 bases matching TRBD1. The CDR3 totals 16 residues. J gave up 8 bases and V 1 base, and 12 bases lay outside the gene matches. CDR1 is SNHLY and CDR2 is FYNNEI in the germline V gene. The CDR3 sequence is CASSEGWRTGRRGYTF. CDR3 bases: TGTGCCAGCAGTGAAGGGTGGAGGACAGGGCGGCGGGGCTACACCTTC.

This clonotype was recorded a few times. This chain links TRBV5-5 with TRBJ2-2; 14 bases are a match to TRBD2. This CDR3 is 19 amino acids long. The germline V gene has CDR1 SGHKS and CDR2 YYEKEE (reference sequence). V trimming: 4 bases; J trimming: 6 bases; junction bases outside the gene matches: 14. CDR3 region: CASSRGPGLAGAPAGELFF. The CDR3 DNA follows: TGTGCCAGCAGCCGAGGACCGGGACTAGCGGGGGCCCCAGCCGGGGAGCTGTTTTTT.

This chain uses TRBV7-2 with TRBJ2-6, with 10 nucleotides matching TRBD1. The CDR3 runs to 22 residues. CDR1 and CDR2 from the germline V gene are SGHTA and FQGNSA. After removal of 3 bases from V and 0 bases from J, the junction contained 17 bases not matched to a gene. The CDR3 DNA follows: TGTGCCAGCAGCTTTAGGTTACTCGCCGGGACAGGGGATCGCTCTGGGGCCAACGTCCTGACTTTC. Amino acid sequence: CASSFRLLAGTGDRSGANVLTF.

This clonotype has a count of ten or more. The chain employs TRBV7-2 and TRBJ1-1; 8 bases match TRBD1. Trimming took 5 bases from V and 5 from J; bases not matched to a gene: 7. Germline CDR1 SGHTA, CDR2 FQGNSA. This CDR3 has 14 residues. CDR3 sequence: CASSRGQGGTEAFF. The CDR3, as DNA: TGTGCCAGCAGCCGTGGACAGGGAGGTACTGAAGCTTTCTTT.

The V call is TRBV4-1, the J call TRBJ2-6, with TRBD1 identical over 9 bases. J lost 0 bases, V lost 5 bases, and 5 bases had no gene match. The CDR3 covers 17 residues. Germline lookup yields CDR1 MGHRA and CDR2 YSYEKL. CDR3 DNA sequence: TGCGCCAGCAGCAGGACAGGGGCGAGCTCTGGGGCCAACGTCCTGACTTTC. It translates to CASSRTGASSGANVLTF.

This chain joins TRBV24-1 and TRBJ1-2, with D unclear. The CDR3 covers 14 residues. Germline V gives CDR1 KGHDR, CDR2 SFDVKD. The V gene lost 3 bases and the J gene lost 8 bases, with 15 bases spanning the gap. The CDR3 loop is CATSDHQVPWGYTF. In nucleotides, the CDR3 is TGTGCCACCAGTGATCATCAAGTTCCATGGGGCTACACCTTC.

This chain links TRBV4-2 with TRBJ1-5; the D gene is possibly TRBD1 (6 bases). Germline-derived CDR1 and CDR2 are LGHNA and YNFKEQ. Trimming pared 1 base from V and 5 bases from J, leaving 15 bases between. CDR3 length: 16 amino acids. CDR3 DNA sequence: TGTGCCAGCAGCCAAGTAGGGGGGGGGGCAGATCAGCCCCAGCATTTT. Protein sequence: CASSQVGGGADQPQHF.

The gene calls are TRBV14 and TRBJ2-1; D not certain. This CDR3 is built from 16 residues. V gave up 0 bases and J gave up 2 bases, with 11 bases separating them. In germline, CDR1 is SGHDN, CDR2 FVKESK. DNA for the CDR3: TGTGCCAGCAGCCAAGATCTTTTGAGGCCCTACAATGAGCAGTTCTTC. Protein sequence: CASSQDLLRPYNEQFF.

V usage is TRBV7-9 and J usage is TRBJ1-2, with TRBD1 matching 7 bases. The CDR3 contains 15 residues. Per the germline V gene, CDR1 is SEHNR and CDR2 is FQNEAQ (reference sequence). V lost 4 bases, J lost 4 bases, and 9 bases stayed unmatched. The CDR3 sequence is CASSSRQGGLYGYTF. CDR3 DNA sequence: TGTGCCAGCAGCTCCCGTCAGGGGGGGCTCTATGGCTACACCTTC. The variable domain in full, completed from reference TRBV7-9 and TRBJ1-2, reads DTGVSQNPRHKITKRGQNVTFRCDPISEHNRLYWYRQTLGQGPEFLTYFQNEAQLEKSRLLSDRFSAERPKGSFSTLEIQRTEQGDSAMYLCASSSRQGGLYGYTFGSGTRLTVV.

The CDR3 coding sequence is TGCAGTGCTAGAGGTTCCGGGATCAATCAGCCCCAGCATTTT. It is translated as CSARGSGINQPQHF. The V call is TRBV20-1, the J call TRBJ1-5; D ambiguous. With 1 base removed from V and 3 bases from J, the gap between germline ends came to 10 bases. This CDR3 has 14 residues. CDR1 and CDR2 from the germline V gene are DFQATT and SNEGSKA (reference sequence).

This clonotype has more than one count but fewer than ten. V gene TRBV10-3 combines with J gene TRBJ2-7; D gene unclear. Trimming removed 0 bases from V and 2 bases from J, with 8 bases in between. The CDR3 length is 14 residues. Germline lookup yields CDR1 ENHRY and CDR2 SYGVKD. The chain's CDR3 is CAISESGPTYEQYF. As DNA, the CDR3 is TGTGCCATCAGTGAGTCCGGGCCTACCTACGAGCAGTACTTC.

The chain links TRBV25-1 to TRBJ2-3; TRBD2 matches 7 bases. This CDR3 comprises 13 residues. CDR1 MGHDK and CDR2 SYGVNS come from the germline V gene. The J segment lost 1 base and the V segment lost 11 bases, leaving 6 bases of the junction unmatched. The CDR3 protein is CAVGLAGTDTQYF. The DNA for the CDR3 is TGTGCCGTTGGCCTAGCGGGCACAGATACGCAGTATTTT.

This clonotype was observed a few times. The V and J genes are TRBV20-1 and TRBJ1-1, with TRBD1 matching over 7 bases. Unmatched junction bases numbered 9, after V lost 5 bases and J lost 3 bases. The CDR3 is made up of 14 amino acids. Germline CDR1 reads DFQATT; CDR2 reads SNEGSKA (reference sequence). The CDR3 DNA sequence: TGCAGTGCTGCCTCAGGGGGAAGTGACACTGAAGCTTTCTTT. This gives the protein CSAASGGSDTEAFF.

This chain links TRBV4-3 with TRBJ1-2, with D unresolved. Trimming removed 0 bases from V and 2 bases from J, with 10 bases in between. This CDR3 is 15 amino acids long. Germline V gene lookup returns CDR1 LGHNA and CDR2 YSLEER. The CDR3 is CASSQDIGRNYGYTF. The CDR3 bases are TGCGCCAGCAGCCAAGACATAGGACGGAACTATGGCTACACCTTC.

This sequence joins TRBV28 and TRBJ2-7, with D tentatively TRBD1 (5 bases). The CDR3 is 14 amino acids. Trimming left V 1 base short and J 2 bases short, with 9 bases between. CDR1 and CDR2 (germline): MDHEN, SYDVKM. CDR3: CASSLSGRAYEQYV. The DNA of the CDR3 is TGTGCCAGCAGTTTATCAGGCAGGGCCTACGAGCAGTACGTC.

The V and J genes are TRBV20-1 and TRBJ1-1; D is possibly TRBD1 (6 bases). The V gene's germline CDR1 is DFQATT and CDR2 SNEGSKA (reference sequence). The CDR3 sequence is 14 residues long. The germline V and J ends were trimmed by 2 bases and 0 bases, with 10 bases remaining between them. Here the CDR3 DNA reads TGCAGTGCTAGACGAGGGGGTATGAACACTGAAGCTTTCTTT. Residues: CSARRGGMNTEAFF.

V gene TRBV3-1 combines with J gene TRBJ2-5; possibly TRBD2 for D (6 bases). The CDR3 has 14 residues. Trimming took off 1 base at V and 7 bases at J, with 13 bases between the two ends. Germline assignment: CDR1 LGHDT and CDR2 YNNKEL (reference sequence). The CDR3 reads CASSQGEAGGTQYF. As DNA, the CDR3 is TGTGCCAGCAGCCAAGGGGAGGCCGGGGGGACCCAGTACTTC.

This clonotype was detected ten times or more. The J gene is TRBJ1-6, the V gene TRBV12-3 or TRBV12-4; D gene unclear. Between the trimmed V and J ends, which lost 6 bases and 0 bases, there was a span of 6 bases. This CDR3 region has 14 residues. CDR3 region: CASRGSSYNSPLHF. The CDR3 DNA is TGTGCCAGCAGAGGTAGCTCCTATAATTCACCCCTCCACTTT.

The V and J genes are TRBV5-1 and TRBJ2-3, with unresolved D. Trimming removed 0 bases from V and 0 bases from J, with 11 bases in between. CDR1 is SGHRS, CDR2 YFSETQ, per germline. This CDR3 has 16 residues. The CDR3 DNA follows: TGCGCCAGCAGCTTGGGGGTCGTTACTAGCACAGATACGCAGTATTTT. Encoded protein: CASSLGVVTSTDTQYF.

There are a few counts of this clonotype. The V gene is TRBV12-3 or TRBV12-4, the J gene TRBJ2-4, with D perhaps TRBD2 (7 bases). V was trimmed by 10 bases and J by 8 bases, leaving 18 bases between them. The CDR3 runs to 13 residues. CDR3 region: CATREGGFDIQYF. The CDR3 bases are TGTGCCACCAGGGAGGGGGGCTTCGACATTCAGTACTTC.